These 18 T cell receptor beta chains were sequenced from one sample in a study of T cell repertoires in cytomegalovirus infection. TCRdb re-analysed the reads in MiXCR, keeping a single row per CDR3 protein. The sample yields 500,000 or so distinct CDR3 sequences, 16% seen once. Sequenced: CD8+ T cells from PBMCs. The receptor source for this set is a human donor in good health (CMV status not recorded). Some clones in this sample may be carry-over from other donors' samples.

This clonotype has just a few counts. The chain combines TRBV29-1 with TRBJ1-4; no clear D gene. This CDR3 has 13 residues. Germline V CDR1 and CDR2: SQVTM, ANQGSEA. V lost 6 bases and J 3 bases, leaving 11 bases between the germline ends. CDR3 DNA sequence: TGCAGCGTCGCTGGGGAGGCTAATGAAAAACTGTTTTTT. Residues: CSVAGEANEKLFF.

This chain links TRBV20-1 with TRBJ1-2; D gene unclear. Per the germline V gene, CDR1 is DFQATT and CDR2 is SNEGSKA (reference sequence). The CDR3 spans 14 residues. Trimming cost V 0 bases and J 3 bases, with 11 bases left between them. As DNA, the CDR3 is TGCAGTGCTAGAGACACGGAGGAGGACTATGGCTACACCTTC. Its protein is CSARDTEEDYGYTF.

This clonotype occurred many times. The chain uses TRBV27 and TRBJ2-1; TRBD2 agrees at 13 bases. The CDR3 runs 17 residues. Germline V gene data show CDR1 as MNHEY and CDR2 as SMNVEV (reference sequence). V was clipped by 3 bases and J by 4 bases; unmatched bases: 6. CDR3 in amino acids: CASSFGTSGNLYNEQFF. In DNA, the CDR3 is TGTGCCAGCAGTTTCGGGACTAGCGGGAATCTATACAATGAGCAGTTCTTC.

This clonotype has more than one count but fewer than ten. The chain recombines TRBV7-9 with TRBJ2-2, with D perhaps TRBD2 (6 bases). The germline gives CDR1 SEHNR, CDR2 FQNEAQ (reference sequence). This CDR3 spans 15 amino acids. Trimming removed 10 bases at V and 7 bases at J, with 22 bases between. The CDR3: CATLEGQAWFGELFF. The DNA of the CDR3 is TGTGCCACTTTGGAGGGGCAGGCTTGGTTCGGGGAGCTGTTTTTT.

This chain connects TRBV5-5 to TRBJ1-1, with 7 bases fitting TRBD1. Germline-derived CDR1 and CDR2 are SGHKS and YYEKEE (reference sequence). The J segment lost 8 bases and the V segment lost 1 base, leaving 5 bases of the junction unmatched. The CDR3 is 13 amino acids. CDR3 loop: CASSLWVTGEAFF. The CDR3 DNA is TGTGCCAGCAGCTTGTGGGTGACAGGGGAAGCTTTCTTT.

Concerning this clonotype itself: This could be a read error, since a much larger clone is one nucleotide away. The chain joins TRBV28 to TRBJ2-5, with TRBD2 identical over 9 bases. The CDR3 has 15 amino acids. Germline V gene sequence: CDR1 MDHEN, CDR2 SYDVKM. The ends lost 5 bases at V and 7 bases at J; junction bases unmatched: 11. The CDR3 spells CASSLAGGGEGTQYF. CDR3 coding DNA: TGTGCCAGCAGTCTCGCTGGCGGGGGGGAGGGGACCCAGTACTTC. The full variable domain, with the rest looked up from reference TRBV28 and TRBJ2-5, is DVKVTQSSRYLVKRTGEKVFLECVQDMDHENMFWYRQDPGLGLRLIYFSYDVKMKEKGDIPEGYSVSREKKERFSLILESASTNQTSMYLCASSLAGGGEGTQYFGPGTRLLVL.

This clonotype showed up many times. The CDR3 loop is CASSLSEGRNQPQHF. The CDR3 coding sequence is TGTGCCAGCAGCTTATCTGAAGGACGCAATCAGCCCCAGCATTTT. This chain connects TRBV7-9 to TRBJ1-5; D is uncertain. Looked up from germline, CDR1 is SEHNR and CDR2 is FQNEAQ (reference sequence). The CDR3 spans 15 residues. The V gene lost 2 bases and the J gene lost 2 bases, with 10 bases spanning the gap.

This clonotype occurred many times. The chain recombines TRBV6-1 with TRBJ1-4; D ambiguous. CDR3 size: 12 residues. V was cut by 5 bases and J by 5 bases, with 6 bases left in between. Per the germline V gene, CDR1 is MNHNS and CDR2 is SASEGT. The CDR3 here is CASSPLNEKLFF. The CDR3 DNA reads TGTGCCAGCAGTCCCCTCAATGAAAAACTGTTTTTT.

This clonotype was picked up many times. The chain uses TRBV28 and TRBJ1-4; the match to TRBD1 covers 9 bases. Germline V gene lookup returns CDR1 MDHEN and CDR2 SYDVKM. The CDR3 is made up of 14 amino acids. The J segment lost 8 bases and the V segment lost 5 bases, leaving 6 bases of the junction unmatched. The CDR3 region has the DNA TGTGCCAGCAGTCCCCCCGGACAGGGGGAAAAACTGTTTTTT. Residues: CASSPPGQGEKLFF.

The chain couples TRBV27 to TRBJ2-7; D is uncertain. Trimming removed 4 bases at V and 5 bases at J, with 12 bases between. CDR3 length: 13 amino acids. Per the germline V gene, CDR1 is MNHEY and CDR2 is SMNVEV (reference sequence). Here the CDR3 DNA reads TGTGCCAGCAGTTCGATTTGGACGGACGAGCAGTACTTC. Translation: CASSSIWTDEQYF.

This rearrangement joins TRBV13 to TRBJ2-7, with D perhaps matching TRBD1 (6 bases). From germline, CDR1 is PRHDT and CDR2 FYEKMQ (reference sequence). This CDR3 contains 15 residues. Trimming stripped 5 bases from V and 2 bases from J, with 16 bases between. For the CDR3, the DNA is TGTGCCAGCAGCCCTCCCGGGACACGGACCTACGAGCAGTACTTC. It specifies CASSPPGTRTYEQYF.

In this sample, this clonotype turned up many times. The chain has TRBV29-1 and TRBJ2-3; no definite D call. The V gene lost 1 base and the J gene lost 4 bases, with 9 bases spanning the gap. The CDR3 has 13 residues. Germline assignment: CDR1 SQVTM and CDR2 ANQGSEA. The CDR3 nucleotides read TGCAGCGTTGAAGCCTCGAAGGCAGATACGCAGTATTTT. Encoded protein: CSVEASKADTQYF.

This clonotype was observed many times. This chain's CDR3 is CASSPGHKLLLAKNIQYF. CDR3 coding DNA: TGTGCCAGCAGTCCGGGACACAAGCTTTTACTAGCCAAAAACATTCAGTACTTC. The chain uses TRBV6-2 or TRBV6-3 and TRBJ2-4; the D gene is possibly TRBD1 (6 bases). CDR3 length equals 18 residues. Germline lookup yields CDR1 MNHEY and CDR2 SVGEGT. V was clipped by 5 bases and J by 0 bases, with 20 bases between them.

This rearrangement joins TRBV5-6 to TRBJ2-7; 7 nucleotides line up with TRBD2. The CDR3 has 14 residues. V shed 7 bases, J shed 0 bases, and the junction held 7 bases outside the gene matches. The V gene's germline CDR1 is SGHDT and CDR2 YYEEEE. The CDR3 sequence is CASSSGLNSYEQYF. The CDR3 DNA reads TGTGCCAGCTCTAGCGGACTTAACTCCTACGAGCAGTACTTC.

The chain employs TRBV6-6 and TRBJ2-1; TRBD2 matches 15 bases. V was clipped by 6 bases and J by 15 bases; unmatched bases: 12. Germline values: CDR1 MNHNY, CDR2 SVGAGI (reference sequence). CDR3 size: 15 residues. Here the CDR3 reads CASRSGTSGGQGMFF. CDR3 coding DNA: TGTGCCAGCAGATCCGGGACTAGCGGGGGGCAGGGTATGTTCTTC.

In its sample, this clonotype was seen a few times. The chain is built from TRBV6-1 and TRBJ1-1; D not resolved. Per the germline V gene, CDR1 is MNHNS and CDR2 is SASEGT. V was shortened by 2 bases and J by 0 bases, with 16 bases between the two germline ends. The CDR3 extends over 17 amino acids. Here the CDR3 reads CASSESVLLNMNTEAFF. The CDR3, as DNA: TGTGCCAGCAGTGAAAGCGTCTTGTTAAACATGAACACTGAAGCTTTCTTT.

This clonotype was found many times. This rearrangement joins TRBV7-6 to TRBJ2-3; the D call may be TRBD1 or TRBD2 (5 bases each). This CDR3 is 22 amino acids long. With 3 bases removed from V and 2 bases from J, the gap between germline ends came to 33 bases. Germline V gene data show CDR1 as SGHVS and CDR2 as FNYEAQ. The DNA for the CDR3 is TGTGCCAGCAGCTTCCTCACCTCCTCGGGACCAATAGACACGGATCACACAGATACGCAGTATTTT. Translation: CASSFLTSSGPIDTDHTDTQYF. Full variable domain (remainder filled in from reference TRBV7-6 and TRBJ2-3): GAGVSQSPRYKVTKRGQDVALRCDPISGHVSLYWYRQALGQGPEFLTYFNYEAQQDKSGLPNDRFSAERPEGSISTLTIQRTEQRDSAMYRCASSFLTSSGPIDTDHTDTQYFGPGTRLTVL.

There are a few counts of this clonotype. In DNA form, the CDR3 reads TGTGCCAGCAGTTTATGGGGACAAGTCAATCAGCCCCAGCATTTT. Translated, it gives CASSLWGQVNQPQHF. The chain recombines TRBV28 with TRBJ1-5, with D possibly TRBD1 on 6 matching bases. The CDR3 runs 15 residues. Germline CDR1 and CDR2: MDHEN and SYDVKM. V lost 0 bases to trimming and J lost 3 bases, with 9 bases between them.